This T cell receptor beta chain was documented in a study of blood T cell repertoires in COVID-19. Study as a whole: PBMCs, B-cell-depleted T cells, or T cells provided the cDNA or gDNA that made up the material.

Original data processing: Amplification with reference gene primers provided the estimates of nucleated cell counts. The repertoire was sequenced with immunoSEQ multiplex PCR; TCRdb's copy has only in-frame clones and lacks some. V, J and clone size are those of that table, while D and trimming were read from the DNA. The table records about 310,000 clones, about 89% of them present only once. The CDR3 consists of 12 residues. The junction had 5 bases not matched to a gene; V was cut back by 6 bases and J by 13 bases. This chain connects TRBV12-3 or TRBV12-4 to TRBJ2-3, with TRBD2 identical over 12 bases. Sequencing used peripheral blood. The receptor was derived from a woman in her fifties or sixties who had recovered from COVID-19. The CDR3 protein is CASSPTSGRKYF. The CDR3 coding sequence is TGTGCCAGCAGCCCGACTAGCGGGAGAAAGTATTTT.